This T cell receptor beta chain was recorded in a study of T cell responses to AZD1222 COVID-19 vaccine. The wider study: The study pooled second doses at about 4 or about 12 weeks.

A single count supports this clone. Its antigen is currently unknown. General study points: Donors, mostly white British, included more females; clonal diversity was possibly underestimated.

Sequencing used immunoSEQ multiplex PCR; TCRdb keeps in-frame clones, though not all of them. This table holds roughly 150,000 clones, around 85% found once. This TCR was sampled from an adult in good health. The source material was peripheral blood, sampled on day 0 of AZD1222 vaccination.

The CDR3, as DNA: TGTGCCAGCTCACCACAGGGGAGGTCCACTGAAGCTTTCTTT. Its translation: CASSPQGRSTEAFF. The chain has TRBV18 and TRBJ1-1, with TRBD1 as a possible D gene (5 bases). CDR1 is KGHSH, CDR2 LQKENI, per germline. This CDR3 is 14 amino acids long. The V end lost 1 base, the J end lost 4 bases, and 10 bases lay between the germline ends. Full variable domain (outside the CDR3, taken from reference TRBV18 and TRBJ1-1): NAGVMQNPRHLVRRRGQEARLRCSPMKGHSHVYWYRQLPEEGLKFMVYLQKENIIDESGMPKERFSAEFPKEGPSILRIQQVVRGDSAAYFCASSPQGRSTEAFFGQGTRLTVV.